This TCR beta chain was profiled in a study of blood T cell repertoires in COVID-19 (dated by TCRdb to the early 2020s). Background for the entire study: Collaborator samples came from the United States, Italy and Spain and covered acute and convalescent phases of COVID-19. The material from the prospective study consisted of cDNA or gDNA derived from T cells, B-cell-depleted T cells, or PBMCs. The dataset comprised deeply sampled blood TCRbeta repertoires from subjects exposed to, actively infected with, or recovered from COVID-19. A freely available public database, intended as a resource for researchers studying the immune response to SARS-CoV-2, is where the repertoires were released. The samples were drawn from two sources: the first 160 participants of the ongoing ImmuneRACE study, and 950 to 1,500 subjects contributed by 6 global collaborators. A de-identified subject ID, COVID-19 status, age in years and sex were almost always included in the sample metadata. HLA class I and class II types, where available, came from metadata supplied by the sample provider rather than from assay-based typing.

TCRbeta CDR3 regions were amplified from genomic DNA by means of the immunoSEQ Assay, a bias-controlled multiplex PCR. Concerning the study's data processing: The number of nucleated cells in each sample was estimated from the amplification of reference gene primers within the assay. Sequence reads were collapsed and filtered to measure the absolute abundance of every unique TCRbeta CDR3 rearrangement. Productive Simpson clonality was computed per sample as the square root of Simpson's diversity index over productive rearrangements. TCRdb holds this immuneACCESS table with in-frame rearrangements only. Some clones are missing; in checked studies, unresolved V genes explain under half, and the rest has no known cause. V, J and clone size were drawn from that table, and D and trimming were deduced from the DNA. Within this sample are more than 300,000 clones, with around 89% of them counted one time only. In total, the top ten clones hold more than 0.95% of the sample.

What the study reported, not specific to this receptor: Clinical and demographic metadata were provided uncurated, with the amount varying by source and participant.

Enrolling through a virtual design, the prospective study's participants ranged in age from roughly 18 to 100 years and lived across 24 United States geographic areas. Cohort assignment in the prospective study relied on participant-reported clinical history from a screening survey and a study questionnaire. ImmuneRACE Cohort 3 recovered participants were defined by two consecutive negative NP/OP PCR tests, healthcare professional clearance, or symptom resolution. In the prospective study, whole blood, serum and a nasopharyngeal or oropharyngeal swab were collected from each participant by mobile phlebotomists. Participants in the prospective study had the option to provide additional blood draws and questionnaires over an approximately 2-month period. Prospective study blood samples were shipped either frozen or at room temperature before DNA extraction. As to this clone: The specificity of this receptor is unknown. No base quality information exists; no much larger clone differs at one position.

Trimmed from V: 5 bases; trimmed from J: 10 bases; junction bases lacking a gene match: 7. From cysteine to phenylalanine, the CDR3 is 12 amino acids long. The DNA shown is the 36-base CDR3, in frame from base 1. For CDR1 and CDR2, the germline V gene lists MNHEY and SVGAGI. The specimen sequenced was PBMCs or T cells enriched from blood (not recorded which). Recombination joined TRBV6-5 with TRBJ1-2; the junction holds 7 bases that match TRBD1. This TCR came from a woman younger than 35 who had recovered from COVID-19. The CDR3 has the sequence CASSRQGFDYTF. In nucleotides, the sequence is TGTGCCAGCAGTCGACAGGGTTTTGACTACACCTTC.